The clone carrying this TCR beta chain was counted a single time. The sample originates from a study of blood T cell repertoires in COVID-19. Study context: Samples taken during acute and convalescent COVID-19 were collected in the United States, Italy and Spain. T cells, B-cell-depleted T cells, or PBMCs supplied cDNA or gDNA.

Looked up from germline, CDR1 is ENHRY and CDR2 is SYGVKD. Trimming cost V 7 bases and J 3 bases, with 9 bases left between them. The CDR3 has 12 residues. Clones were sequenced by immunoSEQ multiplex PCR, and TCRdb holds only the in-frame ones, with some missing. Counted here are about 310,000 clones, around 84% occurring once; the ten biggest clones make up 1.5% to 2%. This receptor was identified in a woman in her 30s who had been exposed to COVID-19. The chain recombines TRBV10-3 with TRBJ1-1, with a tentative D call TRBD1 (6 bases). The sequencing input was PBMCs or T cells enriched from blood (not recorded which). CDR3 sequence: CAITRGDTEAFF. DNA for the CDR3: TGTGCCATCACCAGGGGAGACACTGAAGCTTTCTTT.